This T cell receptor (beta chain) was identified in a study of monozygotic twins with inflammatory bowel disease. In the case of this clonotype: The antigen is not known.

TCRdb reprocessed the 5' RACE reads, keeping one entry per CDR3 protein, no DNA. The sample holds under 45,000 distinct CDR3 sequences. This CDR3 is built from 12 residues. CDR1 is WSHSY, CDR2 SAAADI, per germline. Study results and limitations: Immunosuppressive treatments were not uniform, and this may have added variability to patient repertoires. Healthy twins showed more clonotype sharing with others than IBD patients, especially patients with disease activity.

The source material was blood. The chain couples TRBV10-2 to TRBJ1-2; with no DNA, the TCRdb D assignment of TRBD1 cannot be verified. The clonotype originates from a human donor with ulcerative colitis or Crohn's disease, or a healthy co-twin of an affected twin (not recorded which). CDR3 sequence: CASGRDSYGYTF.